This paragraph covers one T cell receptor (beta chain) sequence. Its antigen is unknown. Germline values: CDR1 LGHNA, CDR2 YNFKEQ. The CDR3 extends over 17 amino acids. Deletions cut 0 bases from V and 1 base from J, with 10 bases between. The sample's time point: cycle 4 day 1 (C4D1), after five to seven weeks of nivolumab. In every patient, relapse followed autologous stem cell transplantation, while exposure to brentuximab vedotin differed. Thawed PBMCs were subjected to magnetic negative selection, which yielded isolated CD8+ T cells. These data originate in a study of PD-1 blockade in classical Hodgkin lymphoma. Study-wide findings and caveats: Repertoire differences have undefined causes, possibly disease activity or prior therapy. Individuals who commenced nivolumab within less than 1 year of ASCT were excluded.

Generated by immunoSEQ multiplex PCR, the TCRdb table keeps only in-frame clones and is missing some. The table shows about 6,800 clones, with about three fifths occurring only once. This TCR came from a human donor with classical Hodgkin lymphoma. This chain joins TRBV4-2 and TRBJ1-6, with a tentative D call TRBD1 (5 bases). The sample in question was CD8+ T cells from blood, obtained before the fourth cycle of nivolumab. DNA of the CDR3: TGTGCCAGCAGCCAAGAAGTCAGGGCTTCCTATAATTCACCCCTCCACTTT. It is translated as CASSQEVRASYNSPLHF.